Listed below are T cell receptor beta chains from one sample, sequenced in a study. Via MiXCR, TCRdb re-called the 5' RACE reads, giving one row per CDR3 protein. The data hold approximately 44,000 distinct CDR3 sequences, with 29% observed a single time. Sequenced input: memory CD4+ T cells sorted from a lymph node. The receptor source for this set is a female donor with breast cancer. The CDR3 runs from the conserved cysteine through the conserved F or W. A D gene is named only where the DNA matches it firmly. Clone size is shown for a subset of rows, as once, few, many or a class of expanded clone.

17,NA,TRBD2,TRBJ2-2,TRBV5-6,CASSPKWLAGNTGELFF,TGTGCCAGCAGTCCTAAGTGGCTAGCGGGAAACACCGGGGAGCTGTTTTTT
15,few,NA,TRBJ2-7,TRBV9,CASSLQGDSNYEQYF,TGTGCCAGCAGCCTTCAAGGTGACAGTAACTACGAGCAGTACTTC
17,NA,NA,TRBJ2-2,TRBV4-1,CASSPYKFKLGTGELFF,TGCGCCAGCAGCCCCTATAAATTTAAATTGGGCACCGGGGAGCTGTTTTTT
17,many,TRBD2,TRBJ2-7,TRBV4-2,CASSQETSGSYRYEQYF,TGTGCCAGCAGCCAAGAGACTAGCGGGAGTTATAGGTACGAGCAGTACTTC
13,few,NA,TRBJ1-1,TRBV3-1,CASSQGRGTEAFF,TGTGCCAGCAGCCAGGGAAGGGGGACTGAAGCTTTCTTT
14,few,NA,TRBJ1-5,TRBV28,CASSLPGVVQPQHF,TGTGCCAGCAGTTTGCCAGGGGTGGTTCAGCCCCAGCATTTT
14,few,TRBD2,TRBJ2-7,TRBV19,CASRKLAGEYEQYF,TGTGCCAGTAGGAAACTAGCGGGCGAATACGAGCAGTACTTT
13,NA,NA,TRBJ2-4,TRBV4-2,CTSSQDAGSIQYF,TGTACCAGCAGCCAAGATGCGGGAAGCATTCAGTACTTC
16,NA,NA,TRBJ2-2,TRBV5-1,CASSLDHRVRTGELFF,TGCGCCAGCAGCTTGGATCACAGGGTCCGCACCGGGGAGCTGTTTTTT
14,few,TRBD1,TRBJ2-7,TRBV20-1,CSAPLRDRPHEQYF,TGCAGTGCCCCGCTGAGGGACAGACCCCACGAGCAGTACTTC
12,few,TRBD1,TRBJ2-5,TRBV5-1,CASRQGIETQYF,TGCGCCAGTAGACAGGGTATCGAGACCCAGTACTTC
16,few,NA,TRBJ2-1,TRBV7-3,CASSLTAYGSGNEQFF,TGTGCCAGCAGCTTAACGGCATACGGGAGCGGGAATGAGCAGTTCTTC
17,NA,TRBD1,TRBJ2-3,TRBV7-2,CASSLVSRGLGTDTQYF,TGTGCCAGCAGCTTAGTTAGCAGGGGGCTAGGCACAGATACGCAGTATTTT
12,few,NA,TRBJ1-1,TRBV25-1,CASSDTVLEAFF,TGTGCCAGCAGTGACACGGTCCTTGAAGCTTTCTTT
12,few,NA,TRBJ1-5,TRBV12-3/TRBV12-4,CASRPANQPQHF,TGTGCCAGCAGGCCAGCCAATCAGCCCCAGCATTTT
15,once,TRBD2,TRBJ2-7,TRBV4-3,CASSYGAGGSYEQYF,TGCGCCAGCAGCTACGGAGCGGGAGGATCCTACGAGCAGTACTTC
16,NA,NA,TRBJ1-1,TRBV7-9,CASSLEGRGGYTEAFF,TGTGCCAGCAGCTTAGAGGGGCGCGGGGGCTACACTGAAGCTTTCTTT
14,NA,NA,TRBJ1-4,TRBV3-1,CASSEGDGSKKLFF,TGTGCCAGCAGCGAAGGGGACGGCTCAAAAAAACTGTTTTTT
15,many,NA,TRBJ1-5,TRBV20-1,CSATGLGGQNQPQHF,TGCAGTGCTACCGGGTTGGGGGGGCAGAATCAGCCCCAGCATTTT
17,NA,TRBD2,TRBJ2-7,TRBV6-2/TRBV6-3,CASSYPGTSGGSYEQYF,TGTGCCAGCAGTTACCCCGGGACTAGCGGGGGATCCTACGAGCAGTACTTC
13,NA,NA,TRBJ2-1,TRBV6-4,CASSDSDNNEQFF,TGTGCCAGCAGTGACTCGGACAACAATGAGCAGTTCTTC
12,few,NA,TRBJ2-1,TRBV29-1,CSVDSRFDEQFF,TGCAGCGTTGACAGCAGGTTCGATGAGCAGTTCTTC
16,NA,TRBD2,TRBJ2-1,TRBV4-1,CASSLQTSGSQTEQFF,TGCGCCAGCAGCCTACAGACTAGCGGGAGCCAAACTGAGCAGTTCTTC
12,few,NA,TRBJ2-3,TRBV20-1,CSATLAEYTQYF,TGCAGTGCTACTCTGGCAGAATATACGCAGTATTTT
15,NA,NA,TRBJ2-7,TRBV12-3/TRBV12-4,CASSLASGGGYEQYF,TGTGCCAGCAGTTTAGCTTCCGGGGGCGGATACGAGCAGTACTTC
14,few,NA,TRBJ2-3,TRBV12-3/TRBV12-4,CATSRGRLTDTQYF,TGTGCCACCTCCCGTGGGCGTCTCACAGATACGCAGTATTTT
16,few,TRBD2,TRBJ2-1,TRBV4-3,CASSLGTSGRSFEQFF,TGCGCCAGCAGCCTCGGGACTAGCGGGAGGTCTTTTGAGCAGTTCTTC
14,NA,TRBD1,TRBJ2-1,TRBV7-3,CASGSRQGEVEQFF,TGTGCCAGCGGCTCCCGACAGGGTGAGGTTGAGCAGTTCTTC
14,NA,NA,TRBJ1-3,TRBV10-3,CAISENVEGNTIYF,TGTGCCATCAGTGAAAACGTCGAAGGAAACACCATATATTTT
16,NA,TRBD1,TRBJ2-7,TRBV20-1,CSARDSRGRFLNEQYF,TGCAGTGCTAGAGATTCCAGGGGGCGTTTTTTAAACGAGCAGTACTTC
15,NA,TRBD2,TRBJ2-3,TRBV5-1,CASRRDYLGTDTQYF,TGCGCCAGCAGACGGGACTATCTTGGCACAGATACGCAGTATTTT
15,few,NA,TRBJ2-3,TRBV27,CASSLGRPSTDTQYF,TGTGCCAGCAGTTTAGGAAGACCTAGCACAGATACGCAGTATTTT
15,few,TRBD1,TRBJ1-2,TRBV6-5,CASSSPTLTGGSNTF,TGTGCCAGCAGTTCGCCGACCTTGACAGGGGGTTCCAACACCTTC
15,NA,NA,TRBJ2-7,TRBV5-1,CASSEHTGGLYEQYF,TGCGCCAGCAGCGAGCACACCGGGGGCCTTTACGAGCAGTACTTC
14,NA,NA,TRBJ2-7,TRBV9,CASSPSDFSYEQYF,TGTGCCAGCAGCCCCTCTGACTTCTCCTACGAGCAGTACTTC
14,NA,NA,TRBJ2-7,TRBV5-5,CASSPGPTGGAQYF,TGTGCCAGCAGCCCGGGACCAACGGGCGGGGCGCAGTACTTC
16,once,NA,TRBJ2-5,TRBV28,CASRFSGVRGQETQYF,TGTGCCAGCAGGTTTTCCGGGGTGCGAGGGCAAGAGACCCAGTACTTC
12,many,NA,TRBJ1-1,TRBV29-1,CSVEDDGSEAFF,TGCAGCGTTGAAGACGACGGGTCTGAAGCTTTCTTT
15,few,NA,TRBJ2-1,TRBV24-1,CATSDIRDTHNEQFF,TGTGCCACCAGTGATATCCGGGACACCCACAATGAGCAGTTCTTC
16,few,TRBD2,TRBJ2-1,TRBV9,CASSPLSGRGGDEQFF,TGTGCCAGCAGCCCCCTTAGCGGGAGGGGGGGGGATGAGCAGTTCTTC
15,NA,TRBD2,TRBJ2-1,TRBV7-2,CASSLGTISYNEQFF,TGTGCCAGCAGTCTTGGGACTATCTCCTACAATGAGCAGTTCTTC
15,few,NA,TRBJ2-2,TRBV7-7,CASSFAPLGNGELFF,TGTGCCAGCAGCTTTGCCCCTTTGGGGAACGGGGAGCTGTTTTTT
14,NA,NA,TRBJ2-1,TRBV20-1,CSARGLKAYNEQFF,TGCAGTGCTAGAGGCCTCAAGGCGTACAATGAGCAGTTCTTC
15,NA,NA,TRBJ2-1,TRBV7-3,CASSSYVGAYNEQFF,TGTGCCAGCAGCTCCTATGTTGGGGCCTACAATGAGCAGTTCTTC
15,NA,TRBD1,TRBJ2-3,TRBV10-2,CASSARTGGTDTQYF,TGCGCCAGCAGCGCCAGGACAGGGGGGACAGATACGCAGTATTTT
14,NA,TRBD1,TRBJ1-5,TRBV27,CASTAGQGNQPQHF,TGTGCCAGCACCGCGGGACAGGGCAATCAGCCCCAGCATTTT
15,few,NA,TRBJ2-1,TRBV12-3/TRBV12-4,CASSTSGASYNEQFF,TGTGCCAGCAGCACGTCCGGTGCGTCCTACAATGAGCAGTTCTTC
16,NA,NA,TRBJ2-5,TRBV11-2,CASSRGRRGIQETRYF,TGTGCCAGCAGCCGTGGGCGGCGGGGAATCCAAGAGACCCGGTACTTC
14,few,TRBD1,TRBJ2-1,TRBV4-1,CASSTPQGAGEQFF,TGCGCCAGCAGCACCCCCCAGGGGGCGGGTGAGCAGTTCTTC
16,NA,TRBD2,TRBJ2-1,TRBV6-2/TRBV6-3,CASRGPGLAGYNEQFF,TGTGCCAGCAGAGGCCCGGGACTAGCGGGGTACAATGAGCAGTTCTTC
15,NA,TRBD2,TRBJ2-1,TRBV5-1,CASRPASGVYDEQFF,TGCGCCAGCAGGCCTGCTAGCGGGGTCTACGATGAGCAGTTCTTC
14,NA,NA,TRBJ1-1,TRBV6-6,CASSYQGLNTEAFF,TGTGCCAGCAGTTATCAAGGATTAAACACTGAAGCTTTCTTT
15,few,NA,TRBJ2-3,TRBV20-1,CSARDSRTSTDTQYF,TGCAGTGCTAGAGATTCACGAACTAGCACAGATACGCAGTATTTT
12,NA,NA,TRBJ2-2,TRBV3-1,CASRGLDGELFF,TGTGCCAGCAGGGGGTTAGACGGGGAGCTGTTTTTT
15,NA,TRBD1,TRBJ1-6,TRBV5-1,CASSLTQGANSPLYF,TGCGCCAGCAGCTTGACGCAGGGGGCGAATTCACCCCTCTACTTT
15,NA,NA,TRBJ2-1,TRBV12-3/TRBV12-4,CAGSPGHTNYNEQFF,TGTGCCGGCAGTCCCGGACACACCAATTACAATGAGCAGTTCTTC
16,NA,NA,TRBJ2-1,TRBV5-1,CASSLDPGSGYNEQFF,TGCGCCAGCAGCTTGGACCCAGGGAGTGGTTACAATGAGCAGTTCTTC
13,many,NA,TRBJ1-6,TRBV20-1,CSASTQGFSPLHF,TGCAGTGCTAGCACACAGGGTTTTTCACCCCTCCACTTT
14,few,NA,TRBJ1-6,TRBV9,CASSASSDNSPLHF,TGTGCCAGCAGCGCCTCCTCCGACAATTCACCCCTCCACTTT